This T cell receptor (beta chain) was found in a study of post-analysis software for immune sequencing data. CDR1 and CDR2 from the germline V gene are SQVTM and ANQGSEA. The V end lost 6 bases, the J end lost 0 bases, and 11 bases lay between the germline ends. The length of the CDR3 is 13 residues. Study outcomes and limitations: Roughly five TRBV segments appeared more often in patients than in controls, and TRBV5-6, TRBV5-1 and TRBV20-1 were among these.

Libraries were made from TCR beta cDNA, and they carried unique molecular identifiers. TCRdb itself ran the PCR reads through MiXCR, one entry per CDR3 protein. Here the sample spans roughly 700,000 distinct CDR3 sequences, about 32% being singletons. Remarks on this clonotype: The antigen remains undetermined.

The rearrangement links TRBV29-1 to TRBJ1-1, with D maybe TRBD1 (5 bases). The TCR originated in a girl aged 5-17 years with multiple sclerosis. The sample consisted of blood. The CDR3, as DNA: TGCAGCGTGCGGGGGGTTTTGAACACTGAAGCTTTCTTT. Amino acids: CSVRGVLNTEAFF.